This T cell receptor beta chain is from a study of breast tumors, draining lymph nodes, adjacent tissues. Points from the study as a whole: Luminal-like breast cancer showed significantly higher tumor–nontumor repertoire similarity than basal-like. Most tumor T cells seemingly derive from lymph node, then expand in tumor. The lymph node origin of tumor T cells was framed as consistent with a hypothesis, not demonstrated. Tumor TCR diversity was below lymph nodes but above nontumor tissue.

Each CDR3 protein is one row after TCRdb ran MiXCR on the multiplex PCR reads. The sample includes fewer than 200,000 distinct CDR3 sequences, around a third of them seen just once. This clonotype has a count of ten or more. Its antigen is as yet unknown. The CDR3 contains 16 residues. The V end was cut by 3 bases, the J end by 3 bases, with 14 bases between. Germline CDR1 and CDR2: LNHNV and YYDKDF (reference sequence). Axillary draining lymph nodes of breast cancer patients supplied the node samples. The chain joins TRBV15 to TRBJ2-2, with D perhaps matching TRBD1 (5 bases). This TCR was recovered from a female donor with breast cancer. Some clones in this sample may be carry-over from other donors' samples. The material sequenced was axillary lymph node tissue. The CDR3 DNA reads as TGTGCCACCAGCAGCGAGGACACCGCCGACACCGGGGAGCTGTTTTTT. This encodes CATSSEDTADTGELFF.